This T cell receptor (beta chain) was found in a study of blood T cell repertoires in COVID-19. As for the study in general: In each case, the material was cDNA or gDNA derived from T cells, B-cell-depleted T cells, or PBMCs.

TCRdb's table, derived via immunoSEQ multiplex PCR, lists solely in-frame clones and lacks some. There are hundreds of thousands of clones in the sample; roughly 88% occur only once, and over 2% lies in the top ten. Clinical history as reported by participants underpinned cohort assignment. V was cut by 3 bases and J by 7 bases, with 13 bases left in between. Germline lookup yields CDR1 MRHNA and CDR2 SNTAGT. The CDR3 length is 15 residues. Specimen: PBMCs or T cells enriched from blood (not recorded which). The receptor was derived from a man aged 30 to 45 who had recovered from COVID-19. The genes are TRBV6-4 and TRBJ1-6, with D perhaps matching TRBD1 (6 bases). CDR3 nucleotides: TGTGCCAGCAGTGAAGTAGCAGGGACAAATTCACCCCTCCACTTT. It codes for CASSEVAGTNSPLHF.